One sample yielded the 9 T cell receptor beta chains listed below, sequenced in a study of neurological immune-mediated disorders. In TCRdb, the 5' RACE reads were re-called with MiXCR into one record per CDR3 protein. The data show 20,000 to 25,000 distinct CDR3 sequences, with less than 8% seen just once and over 35% held by the top ten. Sample: CD8+ T cells from blood. Receptors were obtained from a man aged 18 to 35 in good health.

The sample holds many counts of this clonotype. The V call is TRBV6-6, the J call TRBJ1-1; no definite D call. The V end lost 0 bases, the J end lost 0 bases, and 11 bases lay between the germline ends. This CDR3 comprises 16 residues. Germline V gives CDR1 MNHNY, CDR2 SVGAGI (reference sequence). The CDR3 region is CASSYSGTTMNTEAFF. CDR3 in DNA: TGTGCCAGCAGTTACTCTGGCACAACCATGAACACTGAAGCTTTCTTT.

This clonotype was recorded at least ten times. This rearrangement joins TRBV3-1 to TRBJ2-5; unclear D gene. Trimming removed 0 bases from V and 11 bases from J, with 22 bases in between. The CDR3 is made up of 16 amino acids. From germline, CDR1 is LGHDT and CDR2 YNNKEL (reference sequence). The CDR3 spells CASSQEWNSVGRRQYF. For the CDR3, the DNA is TGTGCCAGCAGCCAAGAGTGGAACAGTGTAGGCCGCCGGCAGTACTTC.

This clonotype has a count of ten or more. The J gene is TRBJ2-3, the V gene TRBV29-1; tentatively, D is TRBD2 (6 bases). Trimming left V 5 bases short and J 3 bases short, with 12 bases between. The length of the CDR3 is 13 residues. Germline CDR1 and CDR2: SQVTM and ANQGSEA. The DNA of the CDR3 is TGCAGCGTTTTCACGGGGGAGACAGATACGCAGTATTTT. Its protein is CSVFTGETDTQYF.

There are a few counts of this clonotype. The genes are TRBV19 and TRBJ2-3; 9 positions match TRBD2. Per germline, CDR1 LNHDA and CDR2 SQIVND (reference sequence). V lost 5 bases to trimming and J lost 0 bases; unmatched junction nucleotides: 3. This CDR3 is 15 amino acids long. The CDR3 is CASSLAGGSTDTQYF. The CDR3 bases are TGTGCCAGTAGTCTGGCGGGGGGGAGCACAGATACGCAGTATTTT. Drawing the rest from reference TRBV19 and TRBJ2-3, the complete variable domain is DGGITQSPKYLFRKEGQNVTLSCEQNLNHDAMYWYRQDPGQGLRLIYYSQIVNDFQKGDIAEGYSVSREKKESFPLTVTSAQKNPTAFYLCASSLAGGSTDTQYFGPGTRLTVL.

This clonotype was observed at least ten times. The rearrangement joins TRBV5-1 to TRBJ2-1, with 10 positions matching TRBD2. J was trimmed by 4 bases and V by 3 bases; bases with no gene match: 1. CDR1 SGHRS and CDR2 YFSETQ come from the germline V gene. CDR3 length: 14 amino acids. The CDR3 nucleotides are TGCGCCAGCAGCTGGACTAGCGGTTACAATGAGCAGTTCTTC. Amino acid sequence: CASSWTSGYNEQFF.

This clonotype was observed at least ten times. The chain has TRBV12-3 or TRBV12-4 and TRBJ2-1; 9 nucleotides agree with TRBD1. V gave up 8 bases and J gave up 8 bases; unmatched junction bases: 10. The CDR3 runs to 14 residues. This chain's CDR3 is CASGRDRVIYEQFF. In DNA, the CDR3 is TGTGCCAGCGGGAGGGACAGGGTGATTTATGAGCAGTTCTTC.

This clonotype was picked up many times. This chain joins TRBV6-2 or TRBV6-3 and TRBJ2-5; possibly TRBD1 or TRBD2 for D (5 bases each). Trimming left V 5 bases short and J 7 bases short, with 11 bases between. Germline loops: CDR1 MNHEY, CDR2 SVGEGT. The CDR3 length is 12 residues. CDR3 protein: CASSEGIGTQYF. CDR3 DNA sequence: TGTGCCAGCAGTGAGGGGATCGGGACCCAGTACTTC.

Ten or more counts support this clonotype. The chain employs TRBV9 and TRBJ2-7, with D perhaps matching TRBD1 (6 bases). With 3 bases removed from V and 2 bases from J, the gap between germline ends came to 21 bases. Germline lookup yields CDR1 SGDLS and CDR2 YYNGEE. The CDR3 has 17 residues. CDR3 amino acids: CASSASLGARAPYEQYF. DNA for the CDR3: TGTGCCAGCAGCGCATCGCTGGGGGCCAGAGCACCCTACGAGCAGTACTTC.

The CDR3 sequence is CASHRAAGLEQYF. The CDR3 bases are TGTGCCAGCCACCGGGCCGCTGGCTTGGAGCAGTACTTC. This chain connects TRBV6-2 or TRBV6-3 to TRBJ2-7; D gene unclear. The CDR3 runs to 13 residues. V was pared by 8 bases and J by 7 bases, with 18 bases between. The germline CDR1 and CDR2 sequences are MNHEY and SVGEGT.